The clone carrying this T cell receptor beta chain came up once. The record originates from a study of glioma-infiltrating T cells after dendritic cell vaccination. At the level of the study: At biweekly intervals, patients got three intradermal dendritic cell vaccine injections.

Germline CDR1 SGHTA, CDR2 FQGTGA. The CDR3 extends over 14 amino acids. After removal of 6 bases from V and 6 bases from J, the junction contained 7 bases not matched to a gene. The PCR used 60 V beta and 13 J beta primers. Clones were read by immunoSEQ multiplex PCR, and TCRdb kept only the in-frame ones, dropping some. The sample has 99,000 or so clones, around 90% seen once. Specified time point: after dendritic cell vaccination, including at tumor progression/relapse. This receptor was taken from a human donor with glioblastoma. The sample consisted of blood, taken after dendritic cell vaccination. The gene calls are TRBV7-3 and TRBJ2-1; TRBD1 matches at 8 bases. CDR3 in DNA: TGTGCCAGCAGTACCCGGGACAGGAGCAATGAGCAGTTCTTC. Amino acids: CASSTRDRSNEQFF. The full variable domain, rest sourced from reference TRBV7-3 and TRBJ2-1, is GAGVSQTPSNKVTEKGKYVELRCDPISGHTALYWYRQSLGQGPEFLIYFQGTGAADDSGLPNDRFFAVRPEGSVSTLKIQRTERGDSAVYLCASSTRDRSNEQFFGPGTRLTVL.